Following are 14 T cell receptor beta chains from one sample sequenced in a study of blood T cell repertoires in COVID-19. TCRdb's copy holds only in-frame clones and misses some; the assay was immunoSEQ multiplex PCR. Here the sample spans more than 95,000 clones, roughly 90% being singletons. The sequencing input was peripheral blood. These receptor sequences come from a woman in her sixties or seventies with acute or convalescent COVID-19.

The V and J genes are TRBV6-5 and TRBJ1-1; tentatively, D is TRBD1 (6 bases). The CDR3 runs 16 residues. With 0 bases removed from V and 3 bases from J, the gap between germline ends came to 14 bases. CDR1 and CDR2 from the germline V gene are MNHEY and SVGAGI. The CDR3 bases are TGTGCCAGCAGTTACTCACCGACAGGTTTGTACACTGAAGCTTTCTTT. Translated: CASSYSPTGLYTEAFF.

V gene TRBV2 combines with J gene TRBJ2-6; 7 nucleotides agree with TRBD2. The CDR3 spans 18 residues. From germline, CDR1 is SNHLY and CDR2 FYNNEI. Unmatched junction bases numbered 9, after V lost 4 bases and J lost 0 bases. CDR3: CASSALTSWSSGANVLTF. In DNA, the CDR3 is TGTGCCAGCAGTGCTTTGACTAGCTGGAGCTCTGGGGCCAACGTCCTGACTTTC.

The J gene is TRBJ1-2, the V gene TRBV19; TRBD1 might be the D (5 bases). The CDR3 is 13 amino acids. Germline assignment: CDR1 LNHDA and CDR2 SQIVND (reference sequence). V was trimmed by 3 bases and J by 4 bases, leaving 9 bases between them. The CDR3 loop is CASSITGAYGYTF. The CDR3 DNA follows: TGTGCCAGTAGTATCACAGGCGCCTATGGCTACACCTTC. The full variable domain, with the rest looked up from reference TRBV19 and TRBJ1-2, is DGGITQSPKYLFRKEGQNVTLSCEQNLNHDAMYWYRQDPGQGLRLIYYSQIVNDFQKGDIAEGYSVSREKKESFPLTVTSAQKNPTAFYLCASSITGAYGYTFGSGTRLTVV.

Here the CDR3 DNA reads TGTGCCAGCTCACGAGCTCCCGCGGGGGTGAACACTGAAGCTTTCTTT. This codes for CASSRAPAGVNTEAFF. This sequence joins TRBV18 and TRBJ1-1, with D possibly being TRBD1 (5 bases). Deletions cut 4 bases from V and 0 bases from J, with 15 bases between. CDR1 and CDR2 (germline): KGHSH, LQKENI. The CDR3 consists of 16 residues.

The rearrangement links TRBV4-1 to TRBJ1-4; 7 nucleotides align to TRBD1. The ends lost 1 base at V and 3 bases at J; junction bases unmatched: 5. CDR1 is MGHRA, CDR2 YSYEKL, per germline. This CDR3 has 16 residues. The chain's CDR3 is CASSQGGGTANEKLFF. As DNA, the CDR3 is TGCGCCAGCAGCCAAGGGGGCGGGACAGCTAATGAAAAACTGTTTTTT.

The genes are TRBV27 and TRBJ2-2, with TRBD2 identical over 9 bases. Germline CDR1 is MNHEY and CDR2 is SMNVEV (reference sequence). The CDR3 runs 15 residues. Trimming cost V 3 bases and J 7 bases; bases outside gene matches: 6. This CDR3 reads CASSLSGRSFGELFF. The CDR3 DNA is TGTGCCAGCAGTTTGAGCGGGAGGAGTTTCGGGGAGCTGTTTTTT.

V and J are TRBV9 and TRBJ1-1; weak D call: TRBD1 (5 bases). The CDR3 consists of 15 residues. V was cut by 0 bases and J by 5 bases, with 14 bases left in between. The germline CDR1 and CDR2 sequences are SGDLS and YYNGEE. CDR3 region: CASSVEAGGVTEAFF. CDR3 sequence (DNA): TGTGCCAGCAGCGTAGAAGCCGGGGGGGTAACTGAAGCTTTCTTT.

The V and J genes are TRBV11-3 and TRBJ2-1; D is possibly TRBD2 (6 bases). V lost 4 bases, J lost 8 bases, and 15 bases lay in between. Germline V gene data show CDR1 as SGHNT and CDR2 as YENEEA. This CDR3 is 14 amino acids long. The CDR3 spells CASSYRDSTYEQFF. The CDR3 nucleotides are TGTGCCAGCAGCTATCGGGACTCGACCTATGAGCAGTTCTTC. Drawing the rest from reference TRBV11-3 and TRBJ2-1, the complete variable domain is EAGVVQSPRYKIIEKKQPVAFWCNPISGHNTLYWYLQNLGQGPELLIRYENEEAVDDSQLPKDRFSAERLKGVDSTLKIQPAELGDSAVYLCASSYRDSTYEQFFGPGTRLTVL.

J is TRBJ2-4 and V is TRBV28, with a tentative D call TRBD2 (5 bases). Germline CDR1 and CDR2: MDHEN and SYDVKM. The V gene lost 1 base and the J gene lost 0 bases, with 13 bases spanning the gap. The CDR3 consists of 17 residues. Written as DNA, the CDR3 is TGTGCCAGCAGTTTATCCGGTGGGGAGCTAGCCAAAAACATTCAGTACTTC. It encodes CASSLSGGELAKNIQYF.

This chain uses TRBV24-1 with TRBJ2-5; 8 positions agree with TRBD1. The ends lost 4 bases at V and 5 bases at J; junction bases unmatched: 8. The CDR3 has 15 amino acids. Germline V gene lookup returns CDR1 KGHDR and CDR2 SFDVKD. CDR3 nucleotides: TGTGCCACCAGTGACCACAGGGGGTTGGGGGAGACCCAGTACTTC. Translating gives CATSDHRGLGETQYF.

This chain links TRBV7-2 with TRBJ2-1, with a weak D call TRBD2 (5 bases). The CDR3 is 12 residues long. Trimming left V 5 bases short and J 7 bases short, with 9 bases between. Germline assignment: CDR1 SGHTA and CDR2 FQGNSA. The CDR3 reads CASSPTRNEQFF. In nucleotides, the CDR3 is TGTGCCAGCAGCCCAACTAGAAATGAGCAGTTCTTC.

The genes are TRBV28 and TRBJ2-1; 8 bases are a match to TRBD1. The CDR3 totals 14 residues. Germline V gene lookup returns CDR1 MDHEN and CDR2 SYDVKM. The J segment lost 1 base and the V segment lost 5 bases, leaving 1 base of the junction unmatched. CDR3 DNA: TGTGCCAGCAGTCAGGGGGCTTCCTACAATGAGCAGTTCTTC. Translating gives CASSQGASYNEQFF.

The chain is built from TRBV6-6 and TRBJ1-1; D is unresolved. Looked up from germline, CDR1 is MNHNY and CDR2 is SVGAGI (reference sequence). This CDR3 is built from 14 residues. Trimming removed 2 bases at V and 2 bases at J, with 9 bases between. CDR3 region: CASSYPEGNTEAFF. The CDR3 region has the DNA TGTGCCAGCAGTTACCCCGAGGGTAACACTGAAGCTTTCTTT.

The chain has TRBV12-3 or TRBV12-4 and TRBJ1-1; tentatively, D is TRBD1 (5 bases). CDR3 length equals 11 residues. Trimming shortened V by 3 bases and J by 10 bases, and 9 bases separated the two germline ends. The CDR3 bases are TGTGCCAGCAGTTTTGGGGGGGGAGCTTTCTTT. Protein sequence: CASSFGGGAFF.